The source of this T cell receptor (beta chain) is a study of T cell responses to AZD1222 COVID-19 vaccine. TCRdb's copy holds only in-frame clones and misses some; the assay was immunoSEQ multiplex PCR. The sample lists more than 85,000 clones, 82% occurring once. The sequencing here drew on peripheral blood, taken on day 0 of AZD1222 vaccination. This clonotype originated in an adult in good health.

CDR3 region: CAISQGGVQPQHF. DNA of the CDR3: TGTGCCATCTCCCAGGGGGGAGTCCAGCCCCAGCATTTT. This chain links TRBV6-5 with TRBJ1-5, with 7 bases that match TRBD1. This CDR3 spans 13 amino acids. The trim removed 10 bases at V and 7 bases at J, leaving 10 bases unmatched. The V gene's germline CDR1 is MNHEY and CDR2 SVGAGI.